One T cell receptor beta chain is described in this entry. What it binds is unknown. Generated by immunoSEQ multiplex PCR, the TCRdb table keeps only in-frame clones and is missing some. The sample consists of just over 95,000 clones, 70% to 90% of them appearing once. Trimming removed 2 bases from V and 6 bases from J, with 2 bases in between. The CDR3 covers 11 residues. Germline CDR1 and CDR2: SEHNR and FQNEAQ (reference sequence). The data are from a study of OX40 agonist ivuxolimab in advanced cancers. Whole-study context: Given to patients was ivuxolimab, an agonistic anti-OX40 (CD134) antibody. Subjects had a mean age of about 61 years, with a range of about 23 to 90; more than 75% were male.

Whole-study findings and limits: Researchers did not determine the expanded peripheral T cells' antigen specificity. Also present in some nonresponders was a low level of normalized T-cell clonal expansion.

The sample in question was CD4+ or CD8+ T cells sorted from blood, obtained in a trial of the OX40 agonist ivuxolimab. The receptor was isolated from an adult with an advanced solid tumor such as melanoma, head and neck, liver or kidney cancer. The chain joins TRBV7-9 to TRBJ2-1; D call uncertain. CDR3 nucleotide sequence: TGTGCCAGCAGCTTATCCAATGAGCAGTTCTTC. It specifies CASSLSNEQFF.